This T cell receptor beta chain is from a study of TIL therapy for anti-PD-1-resistant metastatic lung cancer. Study-level information: Tumors had a median PD-L1 proportion score of roughly 5.7%. Study-wide findings and caveats: Treatment-naive, never-smoker and oncogene-addicted patients were overrepresented in this highly selected cohort.

The time point is: pre-treatment sample, taken before nivolumab and TIL therapy. This clone showed up just a few times. As yet, its antigen is unknown. Sequencing used immunoSEQ v3. Each library reached some 2 million read pairs, or 5-6 million at deep level. Libraries were prepared by immunoSEQ multiplex PCR; TCRdb keeps only in-frame clonotypes and omits some of them. The sample consists of under 70,000 clones, around four fifths of them appearing once. The sample consisted of blood, taken at baseline. The receptor was derived from a person aged 30 to 80 with non-small cell lung cancer.

This CDR3 reads CASSALAGGTDTQYF. CDR3 coding DNA: TGTGCCAGCAGTGCGCTAGCGGGGGGAACAGATACGCAGTATTTT. The chain recombines TRBV2 with TRBJ2-3; 11 bases are a match to TRBD2. Unmatched junction bases numbered 3, after V lost 4 bases and J lost 3 bases. Germline CDR1 SNHLY, CDR2 FYNNEI. This CDR3 region has 15 residues.